These 30 T cell receptor beta chains share one sample of origin, sequenced in a study of early T cells in non-severe SARS-CoV-2 infection. A single record per CDR3 protein comes from TCRdb applying MiXCR to the 5' RACE reads. The table shows 30,000 to 45,000 distinct CDR3 sequences, with approximately 9.1% occurring only once. The sample comprised whole blood. These receptor sequences come from an adult who was a healthcare worker with PCR-confirmed SARS-CoV-2 infection or an uninfected control (not recorded which).

This clonotype was detected many times. The chain joins TRBV29-1 to TRBJ1-1; D is ambiguous. Germline V gene sequence: CDR1 SQVTM, CDR2 ANQGSEA. Trimming pared 2 bases from V and 0 bases from J, leaving 7 bases between. The CDR3 has 13 residues. The CDR3, as DNA: TGCAGCGTTGAAAGGGAATTGAACACTGAAGCTTTCTTT. Translated: CSVERELNTEAFF.

At least ten counts were recorded for this clonotype. The chain combines TRBV7-6 with TRBJ2-3; D might be TRBD2 (6 bases). V was clipped by 4 bases and J by 1 base, with 9 bases between them. The CDR3 is made up of 14 amino acids. CDR1 is SGHVS and CDR2 is FNYEAQ in the germline V gene. The CDR3 spells CASSSLAGTDTQYF. CDR3 in DNA: TGTGCCAGCAGCTCTTTAGCGGGCACAGATACGCAGTATTTT. The variable domain in full, with the rest retrieved from reference TRBV7-6 and TRBJ2-3, is GAGVSQSPRYKVTKRGQDVALRCDPISGHVSLYWYRQALGQGPEFLTYFNYEAQQDKSGLPNDRFSAERPEGSISTLTIQRTEQRDSAMYRCASSSLAGTDTQYFGPGTRLTVL.

This clonotype occurred a few times. The chain is built from TRBV7-2 and TRBJ2-1, with D hard to call. Germline V gives CDR1 SGHTA, CDR2 FQGNSA. The V end lost 7 bases, the J end lost 6 bases, and 10 bases lay between the germline ends. There are 12 residues in the CDR3. DNA for the CDR3: TGTGCCAGCACCATACCGACCAATGAGCAGTTCTTC. This codes for CASTIPTNEQFF.

The table lists this clonotype with many counts. J is TRBJ2-5 and V is TRBV19, with 7 positions matching TRBD1. This CDR3 is built from 14 residues. Trimming removed 9 bases from V and 0 bases from J; junction bases left unmatched: 7. Looked up from germline, CDR1 is LNHDA and CDR2 is SQIVND (reference sequence). The CDR3 DNA reads as TGTGCCAGCGCGATGAGGGGGCACCAAGAGACCCAGTACTTC. It is translated as CASAMRGHQETQYF.

This clonotype appeared many times. The chain is built from TRBV30 and TRBJ1-2; D remains ambiguous. CDR1 GTSNPN and CDR2 SVGIG come from the germline V gene (reference sequence). This CDR3 has 16 residues. V lost 2 bases and J lost 4, with 20 bases in between. The CDR3, as DNA: TGTGCCTGGAGTCTGCTTCGGGCCTTTAGAACCTATGGCTACACCTTC. This sequence encodes CAWSLLRAFRTYGYTF.

The sample holds many counts of this clonotype. The gene calls are TRBV7-9 and TRBJ1-4, with no clear D. Trimming took 5 bases from V and 8 from J, leaving 15 bases between them. The CDR3 is 14 amino acids. CDR1 SEHNR and CDR2 FQNEAQ come from the germline V gene (reference sequence). The CDR3 here is CASSPPGGGEKLFF. In nucleotides, the CDR3 is TGTGCCAGCAGCCCCCCGGGAGGAGGCGAAAAACTGTTTTTT.

The chain recombines TRBV3-1 with TRBJ1-1, with a tentative D call TRBD1 (6 bases). CDR3 length equals 13 residues. Between the trimmed V and J ends, which lost 4 bases and 5 bases, there was a span of 11 bases. Germline V gene sequence: CDR1 LGHDT, CDR2 YNNKEL (reference sequence). The CDR3 loop is CASSPGHRTEAFF. CDR3 DNA sequence: TGTGCCAGCAGCCCGGGACACAGAACTGAAGCTTTCTTT.

This clonotype was observed a few times. The V gene is TRBV11-3, the J gene TRBJ1-2; perhaps TRBD1 as D (6 bases). Trimming pared 0 bases from V and 7 bases from J, leaving 24 bases between. The CDR3 spans 18 residues. Germline CDR1 and CDR2: SGHNT and YENEEA. The CDR3 region is CASSLDLGTFGGYGGYTF. The CDR3 DNA is TGTGCCAGCAGCTTAGATCTTGGCACCTTCGGGGGCTACGGTGGCTACACCTTC.

In its sample, this clonotype was seen many times. The chain links TRBV6-6 to TRBJ2-5; D may correspond to TRBD1 or TRBD2 (6 bases each). V lost 10 bases to trimming and J lost 4 bases, with 13 bases between them. The CDR3 is made up of 12 amino acids. Per the germline V gene, CDR1 is MNHNY and CDR2 is SVGAGI (reference sequence). The CDR3 sequence: CATSGGLETQYF. The CDR3 coding sequence is TGTGCCACCTCTGGGGGGCTAGAGACCCAGTACTTC.

This clonotype came up a few times. The CDR3, as DNA: TGTGCCAGCAGCTTAGCCTTCGGACGTTACACTGAAGCTTTCTTT. This gives the protein CASSLAFGRYTEAFF. The chain employs TRBV7-2 and TRBJ1-1; no firm D call. The V end lost 0 bases, the J end lost 3 bases, and 11 bases lay between the germline ends. The germline CDR1 and CDR2 sequences are SGHTA and FQGNSA. CDR3 length: 15 residues.

In its sample, this clonotype was seen many times. The chain is built from TRBV9 and TRBJ2-3; 10 bases match TRBD2. V dropped 2 bases and J dropped 0; count of bases not matched to a gene: 3. This CDR3 contains 16 residues. The germline gives CDR1 SGDLS, CDR2 YYNGEE. Written as DNA, the CDR3 is TGTGCCAGCAGCGTCGGGACTAGCGATAGCACAGATACGCAGTATTTT. Its protein product is CASSVGTSDSTDTQYF.

This clonotype was picked up many times. J is TRBJ2-1 and V is TRBV5-1, with D perhaps TRBD2 (6 bases). The CDR3 sequence is 13 residues long. Trimming removed 3 bases from V and 5 bases from J, with 9 bases in between. CDR1 is SGHRS, CDR2 YFSETQ, per germline. DNA of the CDR3: TGCGCCAGCAGCTCCATAGCGGACAATGAGCAGTTCTTC. Amino acids: CASSSIADNEQFF.

CDR3 coding DNA: TGCGCCAGCAGCTTGGAACAGGGGAGAGGCCTCAACACTGAAGCTTTCTTT. It encodes CASSLEQGRGLNTEAFF. The chain uses TRBV5-1 and TRBJ1-1; 7 positions agree with TRBD1. The V gene's germline CDR1 is SGHRS and CDR2 YFSETQ. The CDR3 covers 17 residues. With 0 bases clipped from V and 2 bases from J, the junction kept 10 bases outside the gene matches.

This clonotype was seen more than once but under ten times. This chain connects TRBV29-1 to TRBJ1-1; no firm D call. V dropped 7 bases and J dropped 1 base, with 4 bases sitting between them. The CDR3 spans 10 residues. Germline-derived CDR1 and CDR2 are SQVTM and ANQGSEA. CDR3 sequence: CSASNTEAFF. The CDR3 DNA sequence: TGCAGCGCCTCGAACACTGAAGCTTTCTTT.

This clonotype appeared many times. The chain joins TRBV9 to TRBJ2-7; D possibly corresponds to TRBD1 (6 bases). This CDR3 region has 15 residues. The germline V and J ends were trimmed by 0 bases and 4 bases, with 14 bases remaining between them. Germline V CDR1 and CDR2: SGDLS, YYNGEE. CDR3 in amino acids: CASSVGAGAHYEQYF. The CDR3 DNA is TGTGCCAGCAGCGTAGGTGCAGGGGCGCATTACGAGCAGTACTTC.

The chain carries TRBV28 and TRBJ2-7; D not certain. CDR3 length: 12 residues. Germline CDR1 reads MDHEN; CDR2 reads SYDVKM. V gave up 3 bases and J gave up 1 base, with 4 bases separating them. The CDR3 nucleotides are TGTGCCAGCAGTTTGCAGTCCTACGAGCAGTACTTC. Protein product: CASSLQSYEQYF.

This clonotype was picked up one time. The V call is TRBV7-8, the J call TRBJ2-3; D is unresolved. The CDR3 sequence is 13 residues long. Deletions cut 1 base from V and 5 bases from J, with 7 bases between. Per the germline V gene, CDR1 is SGHVS and CDR2 is FQNEAQ. CDR3 DNA: TGTGCCAGCAGCTTAGGGGGAAAAGATACGCAGTATTTT. This codes for CASSLGGKDTQYF.

The chain has TRBV10-2 and TRBJ2-7; the match to TRBD2 covers 11 bases. CDR3 length: 15 residues. In germline, CDR1 is WSHSY, CDR2 SAAADI. With 6 bases clipped from V and 0 bases from J, the junction kept 4 bases outside the gene matches. The CDR3 reads CASSQLAGDSYEQYF. In nucleotides, the CDR3 is TGCGCCAGCAGCCAACTAGCGGGGGACTCCTACGAGCAGTACTTC.

This clonotype was observed a few times. V is TRBV7-2 and J is TRBJ2-5; 10 bases are shared with TRBD2. Looked up from germline, CDR1 is SGHTA and CDR2 is FQGNSA. This CDR3 has 15 amino acids. Trimming removed 4 bases from V and 6 bases from J; junction bases left unmatched: 8. The CDR3 here is CASSSSGGELKTQYF. The CDR3 DNA is TGTGCCAGCAGCTCTAGCGGGGGCGAACTGAAGACCCAGTACTTC.

This clonotype occurred a few times. This CDR3 reads CASSQTMNTEAFF. CDR3 DNA: TGTGCCAGCAGCCAAACAATGAACACTGAAGCTTTCTTT. This chain links TRBV3-1 with TRBJ1-1; D remains ambiguous. This CDR3 has 13 amino acids. V lost 2 bases and J lost 0, with 4 bases in between. In germline, CDR1 is LGHDT, CDR2 YNNKEL (reference sequence).

This clonotype was seen ten or more times. The chain combines TRBV20-1 with TRBJ1-2; maybe TRBD1 (6 bases). The germline CDR1 and CDR2 sequences are DFQATT and SNEGSKA (reference sequence). CDR3 length equals 14 residues. CDR3 residues: CSSGAVGDVMGYTF. The CDR3 nucleotides are TGCAGCTCGGGGGCAGTGGGGGATGTGATGGGCTACACCTTC.

In nucleotides, the CDR3 is TGCAGTGCTAGAGAACTAGCGGGGGGCTACAATGAGCAGTTCTTC. Protein sequence: CSARELAGGYNEQFF. This chain uses TRBV20-1 with TRBJ2-1, with TRBD2 matching 12 bases. Germline trimming cut 0 bases from V and 3 bases from J; bases unmatched to any gene: 0. Per the germline V gene, CDR1 is DFQATT and CDR2 is SNEGSKA (reference sequence). The length of the CDR3 is 15 residues.

This clonotype was detected ten times or more. The chain combines TRBV11-1 with TRBJ1-1, with a weak D call TRBD1 (5 bases). The V gene lost 3 bases and the J gene lost 0 bases, with 14 bases spanning the gap. The CDR3 contains 16 residues. Germline V gene sequence: CDR1 SGHAT, CDR2 FQDESV (reference sequence). CDR3 nucleotides: TGTGCCAGCAGCTTGAGATCAGGGCAGGTGAACACTGAAGCTTTCTTT. Amino acids: CASSLRSGQVNTEAFF.

This clonotype was observed many times. The rearrangement links TRBV11-2 to TRBJ2-1; weak D call: TRBD2 (5 bases). With 5 bases removed from V and 3 bases from J, the gap between germline ends came to 20 bases. Germline CDR1 reads SGHAT; CDR2 reads FQNNGV. The CDR3 runs 17 residues. In DNA, the CDR3 is TGTGCCAGCAGCCACCCTCCCCAGCGGAGCCTCTACAATGAGCAGTTCTTC. This gives the protein CASSHPPQRSLYNEQFF. Filled out from reference TRBV11-2 and TRBJ2-1, the complete variable domain reads EAGVAQSPRYKIIEKRQSVAFWCNPISGHATLYWYQQILGQGPKLLIQFQNNGVVDDSQLPKDRFSAERLKGVDSTLKIQPAKLEDSAVYLCASSHPPQRSLYNEQFFGPGTRLTVL.

The gene calls are TRBV12-5 and TRBJ1-1, with no clear D. The V gene lost 2 bases and the J gene lost 5 bases, with 12 bases spanning the gap. Germline V CDR1 and CDR2: LGHNT, FRNRAP. The CDR3 is 14 residues long. The chain's CDR3 is CASGLPPQETEAFF. In DNA form, the CDR3 reads TGTGCTAGTGGTTTGCCCCCCCAGGAAACTGAAGCTTTCTTT.

This clonotype was counted ten times or more. The CDR3 reads CASSLVPNTEAFF. The CDR3 nucleotides are TGTGCCAGCAGCTTGGTTCCGAACACTGAAGCTTTCTTT. The J gene is TRBJ1-1, the V gene TRBV5-4; D unresolved. Germline assignment: CDR1 SGHNT and CDR2 YYREEE (reference sequence). Trimming shortened V by 0 bases and J by 1 base, and 4 bases separated the two germline ends. The CDR3 is 13 amino acids.

At least ten counts were recorded for this clonotype. The CDR3 here is CASSPLSQGVRELFF. CDR3 sequence (DNA): TGTGCCAGCAGCCCCCTTTCACAGGGAGTCCGGGAGCTGTTTTTT. The chain employs TRBV4-2 and TRBJ2-2, with D tentatively TRBD1 (6 bases). Germline-derived CDR1 and CDR2 are LGHNA and YNFKEQ. The CDR3 totals 15 residues. V gave up 4 bases and J gave up 9 bases, with 18 bases separating them.

This clonotype was observed a handful of times. V gene TRBV7-2 combines with J gene TRBJ1-1; D remains ambiguous. Germline assignment: CDR1 SGHTA and CDR2 FQGNSA. This CDR3 has 14 amino acids. Trimming took 2 bases from V and 1 from J, leaving 8 bases between them. The CDR3 DNA reads as TGTGCCAGCAGCTTATCCCAGACGAACACTGAAGCTTTCTTT. Translated, it gives CASSLSQTNTEAFF.

In its sample, this clonotype was seen many times. The chain's CDR3 is CASSLGLAGVDTQYF. CDR3 bases: TGTGCCAGCAGCTTAGGTCTCGCGGGGGTAGATACGCAGTATTTT. The chain employs TRBV7-2 and TRBJ2-3; 7 positions match TRBD2. Germline lookup yields CDR1 SGHTA and CDR2 FQGNSA. Trimming at V came to 1 base and at J to 5 bases, leaving 6 bases not matched to a gene. The CDR3 loop spans 15 amino acids.

The rearrangement joins TRBV19 to TRBJ1-1, with a weak D call TRBD1 (6 bases). The CDR3 runs to 14 residues. V gave up 10 bases and J gave up 4 bases, with 19 bases separating them. Germline CDR1 LNHDA, CDR2 SQIVND (reference sequence). CDR3 DNA: TGTGCCATTTCCTGGGGCAGGGGTGGCACTGAAGCTTTCTTT. Amino acid sequence: CAISWGRGGTEAFF.